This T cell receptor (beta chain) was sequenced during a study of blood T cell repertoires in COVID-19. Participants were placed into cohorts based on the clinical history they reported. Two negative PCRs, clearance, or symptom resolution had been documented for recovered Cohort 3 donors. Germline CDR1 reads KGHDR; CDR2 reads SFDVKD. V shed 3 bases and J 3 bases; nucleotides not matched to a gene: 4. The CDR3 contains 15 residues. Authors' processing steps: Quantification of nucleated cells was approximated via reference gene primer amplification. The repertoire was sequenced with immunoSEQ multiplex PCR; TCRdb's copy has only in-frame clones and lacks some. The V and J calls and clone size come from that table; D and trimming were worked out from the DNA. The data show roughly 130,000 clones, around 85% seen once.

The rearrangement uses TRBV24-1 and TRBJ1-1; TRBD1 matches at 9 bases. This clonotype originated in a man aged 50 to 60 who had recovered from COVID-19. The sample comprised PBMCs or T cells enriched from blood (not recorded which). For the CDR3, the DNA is TGTGCCACCAGTGATCACGGACAGGGGCACACTGAAGCTTTCTTT. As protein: CATSDHGQGHTEAFF.